What follows are 31 T cell receptor beta chains derived from one specimen sequenced in a study of spatial heterogeneity in lung cancer (dated by TCRdb to about 2019). Library method: 5' RACE. Sequenced using a NextSeq 500. TCRdb trimmed the raw reads at Q25, called clones with MiXCR and kept productive beta chains. Rows matching on CDR3 protein sequence are summarized as one entry with the most common DNA and genes. Recorded for this sample are under 30,000 distinct CDR3 sequences; under 6.5% of them occurred a single time. The ten top clones hold approximately 20% of the sample. According to the study, the label for this sample's time point signals: blood at routine non-recurrence follow-up after resection. Whole RNA extracted from tumor and nontumor lung tissue, or from cryopreserved PBMC samples, was used for TCR sequencing without cell sorting. The starting material was PBMCs, obtained at follow-up. The receptors were gathered from a male donor with early-stage non-small cell lung cancer.

This chain uses TRBV6-5 with TRBJ2-5; 8 bases map to TRBD2. The CDR3 runs 16 residues. Trimming cost V 6 bases and J 1 base; bases outside gene matches: 10. The germline V gene has CDR1 MNHEY and CDR2 SVGAGI. CDR3 bases: TGTGCCAGCAGCCTGGGGGGAAGCGGGGGCCAAGAGACCCAGTACTTC. It encodes CASSLGGSGGQETQYF.

This clonotype occurred many times. The chain has TRBV14 and TRBJ2-7, with a weak D call TRBD1 (5 bases). Germline V gene sequence: CDR1 SGHDN, CDR2 FVKESK. The CDR3 is 13 amino acids. Between the trimmed V and J ends, which lost 4 bases and 7 bases, there was a span of 14 bases. The CDR3 coding sequence is TGTGCCAGCAGCCCAGTTGGGGCAACGGAGCAGTACGTC. It specifies CASSPVGATEQYV.

This clonotype came up many times. The chain is built from TRBV20-1 and TRBJ2-7; 9 bases are shared with TRBD2. Germline CDR1 DFQATT, CDR2 SNEGSKA (reference sequence). The V gene end was trimmed by 6 bases and the J gene end by 2 bases; junction bases not matched to a gene: 17. This CDR3 region has 17 residues. This chain's CDR3 is CSASGLAGTRKTYEQYF. The CDR3 coding sequence is TGCAGTGCAAGCGGGCTAGCGGGAACTCGAAAGACCTACGAGCAGTACTTC.

This clonotype was observed at least ten times. The chain recombines TRBV20-1 with TRBJ1-5, with D tentatively TRBD1 (6 bases). The CDR3 is 15 residues long. Between the trimmed V and J ends, which lost 6 bases and 0 bases, there was a span of 15 bases. CDR1 is DFQATT, CDR2 SNEGSKA, per germline (reference sequence). CDR3 residues: CSARRTEISNQPQHF. CDR3 DNA: TGCAGTGCCAGAAGGACAGAGATTAGCAATCAGCCCCAGCATTTT.

The rearrangement joins TRBV7-2 to TRBJ2-5; D is unclear. The CDR3 consists of 15 residues. V dropped 2 bases and J dropped 4 bases, with 14 bases sitting between them. The V gene's germline CDR1 is SGHTA and CDR2 FQGNSA. The CDR3: CASSLLVAMRETQYF. CDR3 in DNA: TGTGCCAGCAGCTTACTCGTGGCTATGCGAGAGACCCAGTACTTC.

Many counts were recorded for this clonotype. The V call is TRBV20-1, the J call TRBJ2-3, with D maybe TRBD2 (5 bases). The CDR3 is 15 amino acids. The V end lost 1 base, the J end lost 3 bases, and 14 bases lay between the germline ends. Germline loops: CDR1 DFQATT, CDR2 SNEGSKA (reference sequence). Here the CDR3 DNA reads TGCAGTGCTAGAGTATCCCGCGGGTGGACAGATACGCAGTATTTT. The encoded protein is CSARVSRGWTDTQYF.

This clonotype showed up many times. This chain uses TRBV7-2 with TRBJ1-2, with D possibly TRBD1 on 5 matching bases. Germline-derived CDR1 and CDR2 are SGHTA and FQGNSA. With 3 bases removed from V and 4 bases from J, the gap between germline ends came to 9 bases. The CDR3 consists of 13 residues. The CDR3 here is CASSFGTAYGYTF. Written as DNA, the CDR3 is TGTGCCAGCAGCTTCGGGACGGCCTATGGCTACACCTTC.

A note on this clonotype: Being one base from a much bigger clone, this may be a read error. The chain employs TRBV18 and TRBJ2-5; D is possibly TRBD2 (5 bases). V was trimmed by 6 bases and J by 2 bases, leaving 16 bases between them. This CDR3 contains 15 residues. Germline values: CDR1 KGHSH, CDR2 LQKENI. The CDR3 DNA sequence: TGTGCCAGCTCCTCCCGGTATTCGGGACAAGAGACCCAGTACTTC. It specifies CASSSRYSGQETQYF.

This clonotype was seen ten or more times. This chain connects TRBV9 to TRBJ1-6; 7 nucleotides line up with TRBD1. Germline loops: CDR1 SGDLS, CDR2 YYNGEE. This CDR3 has 15 amino acids. V lost 5 bases, J lost 5 bases, and 7 bases stayed unmatched. The CDR3 coding sequence is TGTGCCAGCAGTAGTGCGGACAGGAATAATTCACCCCTCCACTTT. This codes for CASSSADRNNSPLHF. The full variable domain, its missing parts supplied by reference TRBV9 and TRBJ1-6, is DSGVTQTPKHLITATGQRVTLRCSPRSGDLSVYWYQQSLDQGLQFLIQYYNGEERAKGNILERFSAQQFPDLHSELNLSSLELGDSALYFCASSSADRNNSPLHFGNGTRLTVT.

The chain carries TRBV12-3 or TRBV12-4 and TRBJ2-2; 7 nucleotides align to TRBD1. CDR3 length: 16 amino acids. The J segment lost 1 base and the V segment lost 5 bases, leaving 7 bases of the junction unmatched. The CDR3 region is CASSPARTGNTGELFF. The CDR3 nucleotides are TGTGCCAGCAGTCCCGCGAGGACAGGGAACACCGGGGAGCTGTTTTTT.

The sample holds many counts of this clonotype. The rearrangement links TRBV11-2 to TRBJ2-6; 9 nucleotides agree with TRBD1. In germline, CDR1 is SGHAT, CDR2 FQNNGV. After removal of 5 bases from V and 0 bases from J, the junction contained 8 bases not matched to a gene. The CDR3 has 18 residues. CDR3 loop: CASSNTDRGNSGANVLTF. In DNA form, the CDR3 reads TGTGCCAGCAGCAACACGGACAGGGGAAACTCTGGGGCCAACGTCCTGACTTTC.

This clonotype was observed a handful of times. The rearrangement links TRBV30 to TRBJ1-1, with TRBD1 matching over 9 bases. After removal of 3 bases from V and 5 bases from J, the junction contained 7 bases not matched to a gene. The V gene's germline CDR1 is GTSNPN and CDR2 SVGIG (reference sequence). CDR3 length equals 14 residues. The CDR3 region is CAWRAPDRGTEAFF. In nucleotides, the CDR3 is TGTGCCTGGAGGGCCCCGGACAGGGGTACTGAAGCTTTCTTT.

The sample holds many counts of this clonotype. The CDR3 region is CASSYSDVGQGLV. DNA for the CDR3: TGTGCCAGCAGTTACTCTGATGTGGGACAGGGTTTAGTC. This sequence joins TRBV6-6 and TRBJ2-7; 9 bases are a match to TRBD1. This CDR3 spans 13 amino acids. In germline, CDR1 is MNHNY, CDR2 SVGAGI (reference sequence).

This clonotype was seen a few times. CDR3 sequence reads: CSGRTSSTDTQYF. For the CDR3, the DNA is TGCAGCGGGAGGACTTCTAGCACAGATACGCAGTATTTT. The chain joins TRBV29-1 to TRBJ2-3, with a tentative D call TRBD2 (5 bases). The length of the CDR3 is 13 residues. The V gene's germline CDR1 is SQVTM and CDR2 ANQGSEA. The V and J ends lost 7 bases and 0 bases respectively, with 11 bases between them.

This clonotype was found many times. The chain couples TRBV7-2 to TRBJ2-5, with 8 bases identical to TRBD1. Trimming at V came to 6 bases and at J to 6 bases, leaving 9 bases not matched to a gene. There are 14 residues in the CDR3. CDR1 and CDR2 (germline): SGHTA, FQGNSA. CDR3 residues: CASSARTGMKTQYF. In nucleotides, the CDR3 is TGTGCCAGCAGTGCTAGGACAGGGATGAAGACCCAGTACTTC. Using reference TRBV7-2 and TRBJ2-5 for the parts outside the CDR3, the full variable domain is GAGVSQSPSNKVTEKGKDVELRCDPISGHTALYWYRQSLGQGLEFLIYFQGNSAPDKSGLPSDRFSAERTGGSVSTLTIQRTQQEDSAVYLCASSARTGMKTQYFGPGTRLLVL.

The chain is built from TRBV9 and TRBJ2-1; TRBD2 aligns across 11 bases. The V and J ends lost 0 bases and 8 bases, in that order; junction bases with no gene match: 4. The CDR3 length is 15 residues. CDR1 and CDR2 (germline): SGDLS, YYNGEE. The CDR3 sequence is CASSVATSGGYEQFF. The CDR3 DNA sequence: TGTGCCAGCAGCGTAGCTACTAGCGGGGGTTATGAGCAGTTCTTC.

This clonotype was picked up many times. This chain links TRBV5-1 with TRBJ2-5; the D gene is possibly TRBD1 (5 bases). Germline values: CDR1 SGHRS, CDR2 YFSETQ. This CDR3 is 15 amino acids long. The V and J ends lost 3 bases and 5 bases respectively, with 17 bases between them. The CDR3 sequence: CASSYGPGRAETQYF. The CDR3 DNA follows: TGCGCCAGCAGCTACGGTCCAGGGCGTGCGGAGACCCAGTACTTC.

This clonotype was counted a few times. The chain is built from TRBV7-9 and TRBJ2-1, with 10 bases that match TRBD2. The CDR3 has 17 amino acids. Germline trimming cut 2 bases from V and 4 bases from J; bases unmatched to any gene: 8. Germline V gene sequence: CDR1 SEHNR, CDR2 FQNEAQ (reference sequence). The DNA for the CDR3 is TGTGCCAGCAGCTTAAAAGGGGGACTAGCGTCTTACAATGAGCAGTTCTTC. Its translation: CASSLKGGLASYNEQFF.

The CDR3 region is CAISESGAQEKLFF. CDR3 in DNA: TGTGCCATCAGTGAGTCGGGGGCGCAAGAAAAACTGTTTTTT. The rearrangement joins TRBV10-3 to TRBJ1-4; tentative D call: TRBD1 (6 bases). Germline V gene data show CDR1 as ENHRY and CDR2 as SYGVKD. V was clipped by 0 bases and J by 8 bases, with 10 bases between them. This CDR3 has 14 amino acids.

By share, this clonotype ranks as medium-sized (0.01 to 0.1%). The gene calls are TRBV12-3 or TRBV12-4 and TRBJ2-7, with D tentatively TRBD2 (5 bases). Trimming removed 0 bases from V and 2 bases from J, with 14 bases in between. This CDR3 has 16 residues. Here the CDR3 reads CASSLARGLDTYEQYF. The CDR3 DNA reads as TGTGCCAGCAGTTTAGCGCGCGGACTTGATACCTACGAGCAGTACTTC.

This clonotype has a handful of counts. This may arise from a read error, as a much more abundant clone is one base away. J is TRBJ2-5 and V is TRBV7-9, with D tentatively TRBD1 or TRBD2 (5 bases each). The CDR3 is 13 amino acids. Germline lookup yields CDR1 SEHNR and CDR2 FQNEAQ (reference sequence). V lost 5 bases and J 9 bases, leaving 16 bases between the germline ends. CDR3: CASSPFGDGAQYF. The CDR3 DNA follows: TGTGCCAGCAGCCCCTTCGGGGACGGGGCCCAGTACTTC.

This clonotype was picked up many times. The V and J genes are TRBV9 and TRBJ2-7; 7 bases align to TRBD2. CDR3 length equals 13 residues. V lost 4 bases, J lost 7 bases, and 8 bases stayed unmatched. Germline assignment: CDR1 SGDLS and CDR2 YYNGEE. DNA for the CDR3: TGTGCCAGCAGCTCTGGACTAGTCGGGGAGCAGTACGTC. Translating it yields CASSSGLVGEQYV.

This clonotype occurred many times. The chain is built from TRBV7-2 and TRBJ2-5; TRBD2 agrees at 8 bases. CDR3 length equals 14 residues. Germline CDR1 is SGHTA and CDR2 is FQGNSA. J was trimmed by 4 bases and V by 5 bases; bases with no gene match: 6. The CDR3 DNA reads as TGTGCCAGCAGCCGACTAGCGATAGGAGAGACCCAGTACTTC. It specifies CASSRLAIGETQYF.

This clonotype was counted ten times or more. The chain is built from TRBV18 and TRBJ2-2, with 7 bases that match TRBD1. J gave up 9 bases and V 3 bases, and 13 bases lay outside the gene matches. This CDR3 region has 16 residues. The germline gives CDR1 KGHSH, CDR2 LQKENI. CDR3 region: CASSPPGQALTRELFF. The CDR3 nucleotides read TGTGCCAGCTCACCTCCTGGACAGGCGCTGACGAGGGAGCTGTTTTTT.

This clonotype was detected only a few times. The CDR3 nucleotides read TGCAGCGGGTCTAGCGGGGGGGACGAGCAGTACTTC. It codes for CSGSSGGDEQYF. The chain carries TRBV29-1 and TRBJ2-7, with TRBD2 matching over 12 bases. Trimming removed 7 bases from V and 5 bases from J; junction bases left unmatched: 3. The CDR3 is 12 residues long. From germline, CDR1 is SQVTM and CDR2 ANQGSEA.

The rearrangement uses TRBV3-1 and TRBJ1-3; 7 bases are shared with TRBD1. V shed 4 bases, J shed 4 bases, and the junction held 7 bases outside the gene matches. Germline V gene lookup returns CDR1 LGHDT and CDR2 YNNKEL (reference sequence). This CDR3 region has 15 residues. CDR3 coding DNA: TGTGCCAGCAGCCCCCGGGACAGACGGGGAAACACCATATATTTT. Amino acids: CASSPRDRRGNTIYF.

This chain connects TRBV11-1 to TRBJ1-3; D unresolved. CDR1 is SGHAT and CDR2 is FQDESV in the germline V gene (reference sequence). The ends were cut back, 4 bases at V and 3 bases at J, with 7 bases in the middle. The CDR3 is 13 residues long. CDR3 DNA: TGTGCCAGCAGCTCGGGCCTTGGAAACACCATATATTTT. The encoded protein is CASSSGLGNTIYF.

The chain uses TRBV7-2 and TRBJ2-1; D not certain. V was pared by 3 bases and J by 4 bases, with 13 bases between. This CDR3 is 15 amino acids long. CDR1 and CDR2 from the germline V gene are SGHTA and FQGNSA. The DNA of the CDR3 is TGTGCCAGCAGCTTCCCAGTGGGATATTACAATGAGCAGTTCTTC. Protein: CASSFPVGYYNEQFF.

A few counts support this clonotype. DNA for the CDR3: TGTGCCAGCGCGGGTGACGGGAACACTGAAGCTTTCTTT. Encoded protein: CASAGDGNTEAFF. The J gene is TRBJ1-1, the V gene TRBV6-2 or TRBV6-3; no reliable D call. The CDR3 is made up of 13 amino acids. V lost 8 bases and J 1 base, leaving 11 bases between the germline ends. Per germline, CDR1 MNHEY and CDR2 SVGEGT.

In this sample, this clonotype turned up many times. This sequence joins TRBV6-4 and TRBJ2-5; 10 bases align to TRBD1. Germline V gives CDR1 MRHNA, CDR2 SNTAGT. V shed 7 bases and J 4 bases; nucleotides not matched to a gene: 15. This CDR3 has 17 amino acids. In DNA form, the CDR3 reads TGTGCCAGCATTGCTAAACCGGGACAGGGGAGGCGAGAGACCCAGTACTTC. Translating gives CASIAKPGQGRRETQYF.

This clonotype was recorded at least ten times. The chain is built from TRBV20-1 and TRBJ2-1, with TRBD2 matching 8 bases. The CDR3 has 15 amino acids. Losses at the gene ends were 3 bases for V and 6 bases for J; bases not matched to a gene: 10. Germline V gene lookup returns CDR1 DFQATT and CDR2 SNEGSKA (reference sequence). CDR3 nucleotides: TGCAGTGCTAGTAGTCGTCTAGCGGGTACCAATGAGCAGTTCTTC. Protein sequence: CSASSRLAGTNEQFF.